This entry features one TCR beta chain sequence. The antigen remains unidentified. The repertoire was sequenced with immunoSEQ multiplex PCR; TCRdb's copy has only in-frame clones and lacks some. The data show just under 65,000 clones, more than 70% seen once. Collection occurred without any documented infections or immune events in donors. The sample originates from a study of identifying expanded T cells in peripheral blood. The CDR3 contains 14 residues. Study-wide points: Differentially abundant clones: approximately 1.3 between replicates, 16.4 at approximately two weeks, less than 20 at four. Across healthy donors, higher total template counts meant significantly greater roughly 2-week count variance.

The gene calls are TRBV21-1 and TRBJ2-7; TRBD1, the table's D call, lacks a check against the DNA. TRBV21-1 is deemed a pseudogene. Sequencing input: blood. This receptor was taken from a person aged 18 to 70 in good health. CDR3 DNA: TGTGCCAGCAGCAAAGGGGCAGGGACCTACGAGCAGTACTTC. Protein sequence: CASSKGAGTYEQYF.